Shown below are 5 T cell receptor beta chains from a single sample sequenced in a study of blood T cell repertoires in COVID-19. This table comes from immunoSEQ multiplex PCR, and its TCRdb copy is limited to in-frame clones, with some not included. The sample holds approximately 300,000 clones, roughly 90% seen once. The specimen sequenced was peripheral blood. All receptors derive from a woman between 50 and 59 years old who had recovered from COVID-19.

The gene calls are TRBV10-2 and TRBJ1-1; TRBD1 aligns across 10 bases. The CDR3 totals 15 residues. Germline CDR1 and CDR2: WSHSY and SAAADI. Unmatched junction bases numbered 10, after V lost 6 bases and J lost 6 bases. In nucleotides, the CDR3 is TGCGCCAGCAGCATAAGACAGGGGGCGAGGGCTGAAGCTTTCTTT. Protein product: CASSIRQGARAEAFF.

The chain uses TRBV5-5 and TRBJ1-5; no clear D gene. CDR1 and CDR2 (germline): SGHKS, YYEKEE (reference sequence). CDR3 length: 17 residues. V shed 0 bases and J shed 0 bases, with 13 bases lying between them. The CDR3 DNA reads as TGTGCCAGCAGCTTGGCCATACGGAGTTATAGCAATCAGCCCCAGCATTTT. Its protein is CASSLAIRSYSNQPQHF.

This clone has just one count. The chain employs TRBV9 and TRBJ2-1; 7 nucleotides agree with TRBD2. The V gene end was trimmed by 4 bases and the J gene end by 3 bases; junction bases not matched to a gene: 7. CDR1 SGDLS and CDR2 YYNGEE come from the germline V gene. This CDR3 is 15 amino acids long. The CDR3 region is CASSPLGGSYNEQFF. In DNA, the CDR3 is TGTGCCAGCAGCCCGCTGGGCGGGAGCTACAATGAGCAGTTCTTC. Filled out from reference TRBV9 and TRBJ2-1, the complete variable domain reads DSGVTQTPKHLITATGQRVTLRCSPRSGDLSVYWYQQSLDQGLQFLIQYYNGEERAKGNILERFSAQQFPDLHSELNLSSLELGDSALYFCASSPLGGSYNEQFFGPGTRLTVL.

The V and J genes are TRBV5-1 and TRBJ2-7; 9 bases match TRBD2. The germline V gene has CDR1 SGHRS and CDR2 YFSETQ. The length of the CDR3 is 15 residues. V dropped 2 bases and J dropped 7; count of bases not matched to a gene: 10. Here the CDR3 DNA reads TGCGCCAGCAGCTTTTCGGCGGGAGGGCCGGGGGAGCAGTACTTC. This translates into CASSFSAGGPGEQYF.

The CDR3 loop reads CASSRDTGAGELFF. DNA of the CDR3: TGTGCCAGCAGCCGGGACACGGGCGCCGGGGAGCTGTTTTTT. The gene calls are TRBV7-2 and TRBJ2-2, with a weak D call TRBD1 (6 bases). V was shortened by 5 bases and J by 6 bases, with 13 bases between the two germline ends. CDR3 length: 14 amino acids. Germline CDR1 and CDR2: SGHTA and FQGNSA.